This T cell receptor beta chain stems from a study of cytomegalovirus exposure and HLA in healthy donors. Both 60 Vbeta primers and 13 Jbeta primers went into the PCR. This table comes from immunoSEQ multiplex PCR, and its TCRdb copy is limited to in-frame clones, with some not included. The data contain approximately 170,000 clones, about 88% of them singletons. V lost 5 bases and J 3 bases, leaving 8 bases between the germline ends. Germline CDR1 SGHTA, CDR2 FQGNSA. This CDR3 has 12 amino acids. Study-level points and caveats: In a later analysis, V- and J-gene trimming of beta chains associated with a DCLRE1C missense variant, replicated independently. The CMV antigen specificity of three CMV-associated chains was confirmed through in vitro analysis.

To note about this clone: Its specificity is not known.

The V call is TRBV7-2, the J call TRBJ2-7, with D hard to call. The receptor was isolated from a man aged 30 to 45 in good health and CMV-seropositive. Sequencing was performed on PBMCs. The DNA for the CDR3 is TGTGCCAGCAGCAACAGCATCTACGAGCAGTACTTC. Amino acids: CASSNSIYEQYF.